These 15 T cell receptor beta chains were sequenced from one sample in a study of CD8 T cells in Susac syndrome. With random hexamers, reverse transcription was performed on about 0.5 to 1 ug of RNA. Each CDR3 protein gets one entry after TCRdb re-called the immunoSEQ multiplex PCR reads with MiXCR. The sample contains about 100,000 distinct CDR3 sequences, about 95% of which appear only once. The specimen was CD8+ T cells from PBMCs. The receptors originated from a human donor with Susac syndrome.

The chain joins TRBV7-8 to TRBJ2-5; 7 bases fit TRBD2. There are 14 residues in the CDR3. Germline CDR1 reads SGHVS; CDR2 reads FQNEAQ. The junction had 3 bases not matched to a gene; V was cut back by 2 bases and J by 3 bases. This CDR3 is CASSLLAGEETQYF. The CDR3 region has the DNA TGTGCCAGCAGCTTATTGGCGGGGGAAGAGACCCAGTACTTC.

This chain links TRBV5-4 with TRBJ2-2; 10 bases map to TRBD2. In germline, CDR1 is SGHNT, CDR2 YYREEE (reference sequence). V lost 1 base to trimming and J lost 4 bases; unmatched junction nucleotides: 4. The CDR3 length is 16 residues. CDR3 in amino acids: CASSLTAGGPTGELFF. CDR3 sequence (DNA): TGTGCCAGCAGCTTGACAGCGGGGGGGCCCACCGGGGAGCTGTTTTTT.

The chain employs TRBV7-9 and TRBJ2-2; TRBD1 is a possible D gene (5 bases). CDR3 length: 15 residues. Per germline, CDR1 SEHNR and CDR2 FQNEAQ (reference sequence). With 4 bases removed from V and 1 base from J, the gap between germline ends came to 10 bases. The CDR3 loop reads CASSSGQRNTGELFF. DNA for the CDR3: TGTGCCAGCAGCTCCGGACAAAGGAACACCGGGGAGCTGTTTTTT. Looking up the rest from reference TRBV7-9 and TRBJ2-2 gives the full variable domain: DTGVSQNPRHKITKRGQNVTFRCDPISEHNRLYWYRQTLGQGPEFLTYFQNEAQLEKSRLLSDRFSAERPKGSFSTLEIQRTEQGDSAMYLCASSSGQRNTGELFFGEGSRLTVL.

V gene TRBV6-1 combines with J gene TRBJ1-5, with unresolved D. V lost 6 bases, J lost 3 bases, and 12 bases lay in between. The CDR3 is 14 residues long. Per the germline V gene, CDR1 is MNHNS and CDR2 is SASEGT. CDR3: CASSPGFPNQPQHF. CDR3 DNA sequence: TGTGCCAGCAGCCCCGGGTTCCCCAATCAGCCCCAGCATTTT.

The chain recombines TRBV27 with TRBJ2-7; TRBD1 matches 8 bases. The trim removed 3 bases at V and 2 bases at J, leaving 3 bases unmatched. Germline-derived CDR1 and CDR2 are MNHEY and SMNVEV (reference sequence). The CDR3 loop spans 14 amino acids. The CDR3 here is CASSLTGVTYEQYF. The CDR3 bases are TGTGCCAGCAGTTTGACAGGGGTTACCTACGAGCAGTACTTC.

The V gene is TRBV11-2, the J gene TRBJ1-2; D uncertain. Trimming took 0 bases from V and 3 from J, leaving 20 bases between them. The CDR3 has 18 residues. Germline V gene sequence: CDR1 SGHAT, CDR2 FQNNGV. DNA of the CDR3: TGTGCCAGCAGCTTAGACCTACCGGGTCCGGCATGGGACTATGGCTACACCTTC. It is translated as CASSLDLPGPAWDYGYTF.

J is TRBJ2-7 and V is TRBV11-2; D perhaps matches TRBD2 (6 bases). V lost 1 base and J 6 bases, leaving 10 bases between the germline ends. This CDR3 has 13 residues. Looked up from germline, CDR1 is SGHAT and CDR2 is FQNNGV. The DNA of the CDR3 is TGTGCCAGCAGCTTAGTCGGGGGTGGCGAGCAGTACTTC. This encodes CASSLVGGGEQYF. The full variable domain, completed using reference TRBV11-2 and TRBJ2-7, is EAGVAQSPRYKIIEKRQSVAFWCNPISGHATLYWYQQILGQGPKLLIQFQNNGVVDDSQLPKDRFSAERLKGVDSTLKIQPAKLEDSAVYLCASSLVGGGEQYFGPGTRLTVT.

This clonotype was seen just once. The CDR3 nucleotides are TGTGCCAGCAGTCCTCCCACGAATGAGCAGTTCTTC. Protein: CASSPPTNEQFF. The chain couples TRBV28 to TRBJ2-1; D call uncertain. CDR3 size: 12 residues. V lost 5 bases, J lost 7 bases, and 9 bases lay in between. In germline, CDR1 is MDHEN, CDR2 SYDVKM. The full variable domain, its missing parts supplied by reference TRBV28 and TRBJ2-1, is DVKVTQSSRYLVKRTGEKVFLECVQDMDHENMFWYRQDPGLGLRLIYFSYDVKMKEKGDIPEGYSVSREKKERFSLILESASTNQTSMYLCASSPPTNEQFFGPGTRLTVL.

The chain couples TRBV12-3 or TRBV12-4 to TRBJ2-7; 7 bases map to TRBD1. The CDR3 contains 14 residues. The V and J ends lost 3 bases and 3 bases, in that order; junction bases with no gene match: 5. CDR3 DNA sequence: TGTGCCAGCAGTTTGGCAGGACAGGTCTACGAGCAGTACTTC. Protein: CASSLAGQVYEQYF.

With regard to this clonotype: One junction end does not reproduce the germline sequence, and a read error may be involved. This rearrangement joins TRBV27 to TRBJ2-1; D may match TRBD1 or TRBD2 (5 bases each). Germline CDR1 and CDR2: MNHEY and SMNVEV (reference sequence). CDR3 length equals 13 residues. CDR3 loop: CASSPPGPQTSRF. The CDR3 coding sequence is TGTGCCAGCAGTCCCCCGGGGCCACAAACCTCTCGGTTC.

The chain employs TRBV20-1 and TRBJ2-3, with 12 bases lining up with TRBD2. The V gene end was trimmed by 6 bases and the J gene end by 6 bases; junction bases not matched to a gene: 4. CDR1 DFQATT and CDR2 SNEGSKA come from the germline V gene (reference sequence). The CDR3 spans 13 residues. The CDR3 here is CSAQTSGSDTQYF. CDR3 in DNA: TGCAGTGCCCAGACTAGCGGGAGTGATACGCAGTATTTT.

The V and J genes are TRBV15 and TRBJ2-4, with D hard to call. The CDR3 contains 17 residues. Germline V gene sequence: CDR1 LNHNV, CDR2 YYDKDF (reference sequence). V lost 0 bases, J lost 0 bases, and 12 bases lay in between. The CDR3 spells CATSRDSRVLAKNIQYF. The CDR3 nucleotides are TGTGCCACCAGCAGAGATTCTCGGGTTCTAGCCAAAAACATTCAGTACTTC.

J is TRBJ1-6 and V is TRBV20-1; no clear D gene. The V gene lost 0 bases and the J gene lost 5 bases, with 11 bases spanning the gap. This CDR3 is 15 amino acids long. Germline V lookup: CDR1 DFQATT, CDR2 SNEGSKA (reference sequence). This CDR3 is CSARDRRLDNSPLHF. CDR3 DNA: TGCAGTGCTAGAGATCGGAGGCTAGATAATTCACCCCTCCACTTT.

This rearrangement joins TRBV6-6 to TRBJ2-7; TRBD1 aligns across 9 bases. Losses at the gene ends were 9 bases for V and 6 bases for J; bases not matched to a gene: 9. The CDR3 loop spans 13 amino acids. CDR1 and CDR2 from the germline V gene are MNHNY and SVGAGI (reference sequence). CDR3 sequence: CASEKGTGTEQYF. The CDR3 DNA sequence: TGTGCCAGTGAGAAAGGGACAGGGACCGAGCAGTACTTC.

Written as DNA, the CDR3 is TGTGCCAGCAGCGTTCTAGCTACGGATGGCTACACCTTC. Translated: CASSVLATDGYTF. The gene calls are TRBV9 and TRBJ1-2, with D uncertain. Germline CDR1 and CDR2: SGDLS and YYNGEE. There are 13 residues in the CDR3. The V gene lost 2 bases and the J gene lost 6 bases, with 11 bases spanning the gap.